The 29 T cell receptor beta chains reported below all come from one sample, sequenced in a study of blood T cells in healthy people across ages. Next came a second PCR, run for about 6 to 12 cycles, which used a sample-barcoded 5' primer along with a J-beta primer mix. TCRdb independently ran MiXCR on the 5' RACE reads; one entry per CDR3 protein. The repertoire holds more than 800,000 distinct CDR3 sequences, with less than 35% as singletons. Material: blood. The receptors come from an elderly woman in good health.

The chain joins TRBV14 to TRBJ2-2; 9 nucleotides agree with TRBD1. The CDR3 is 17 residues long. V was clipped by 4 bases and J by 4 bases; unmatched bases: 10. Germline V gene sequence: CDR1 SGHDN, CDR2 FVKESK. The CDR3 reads CASSLNSDRGSTGELFF. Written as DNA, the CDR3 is TGTGCCAGCAGCCTGAATTCGGACAGGGGTTCCACCGGGGAGCTGTTTTTT.

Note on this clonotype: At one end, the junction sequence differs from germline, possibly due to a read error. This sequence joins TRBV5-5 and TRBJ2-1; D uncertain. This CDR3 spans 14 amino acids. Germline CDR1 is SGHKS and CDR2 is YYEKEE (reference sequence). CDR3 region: CASSLGASSNEQFF. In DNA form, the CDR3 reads TGTGCCAGCAGCTTGGGGGCTTCCTCCAATGAGCAGTTCTTC.

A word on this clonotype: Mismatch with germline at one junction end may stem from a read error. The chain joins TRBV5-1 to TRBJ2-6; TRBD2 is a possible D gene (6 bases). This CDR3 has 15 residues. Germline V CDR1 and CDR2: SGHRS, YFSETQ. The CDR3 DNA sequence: TGCGCCCGCAGCTTGACGGGGGCTGGGGCCAACGTCCTGACTTTC. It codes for CARSLTGAGANVLTF.

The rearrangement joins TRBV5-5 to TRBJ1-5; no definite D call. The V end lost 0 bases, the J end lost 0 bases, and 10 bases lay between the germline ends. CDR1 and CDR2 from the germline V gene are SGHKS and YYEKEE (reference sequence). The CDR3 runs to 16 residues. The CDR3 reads CASSLDTRNSNQPQHF. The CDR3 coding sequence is TGTGCCAGCAGCTTGGATACACGCAATAGCAATCAGCCCCAGCATTTT.

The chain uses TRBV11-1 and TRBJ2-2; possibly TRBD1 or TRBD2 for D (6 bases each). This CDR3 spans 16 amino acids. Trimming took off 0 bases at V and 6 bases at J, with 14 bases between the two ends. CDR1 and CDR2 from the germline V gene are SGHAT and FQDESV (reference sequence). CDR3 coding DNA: TGTGCCAGCAGCTTAGCGTACCGGGGGCTGGCCGGGGAGCTGTTTTTT. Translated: CASSLAYRGLAGELFF.

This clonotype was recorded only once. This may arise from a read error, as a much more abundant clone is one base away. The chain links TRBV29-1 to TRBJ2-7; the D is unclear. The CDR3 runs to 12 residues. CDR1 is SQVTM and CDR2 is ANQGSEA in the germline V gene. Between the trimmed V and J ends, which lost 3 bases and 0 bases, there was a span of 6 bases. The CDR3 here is CSVEVSSYEQYF. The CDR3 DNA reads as TGCAGCGTTGAGGTGAGCTCCTACGAGCAGTACTTC.

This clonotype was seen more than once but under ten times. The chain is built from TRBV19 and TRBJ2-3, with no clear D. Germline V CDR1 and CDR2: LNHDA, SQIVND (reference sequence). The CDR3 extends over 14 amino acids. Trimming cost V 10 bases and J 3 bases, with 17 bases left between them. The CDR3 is CATVPPTKTDTQYF. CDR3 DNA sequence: TGTGCCACCGTACCGCCTACTAAAACAGATACGCAGTATTTT.

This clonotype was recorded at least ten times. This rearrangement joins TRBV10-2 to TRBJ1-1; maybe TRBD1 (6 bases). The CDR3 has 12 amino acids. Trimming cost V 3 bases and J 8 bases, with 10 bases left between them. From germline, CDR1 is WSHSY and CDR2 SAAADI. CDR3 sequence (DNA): TGCGCCAGCAGTGACCCACAGGGAGAAGCTTTCTTT. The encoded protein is CASSDPQGEAFF.

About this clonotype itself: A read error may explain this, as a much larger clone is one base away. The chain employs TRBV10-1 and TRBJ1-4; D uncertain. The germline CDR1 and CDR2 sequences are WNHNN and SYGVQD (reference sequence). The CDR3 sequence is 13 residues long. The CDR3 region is CASSKRPNEKRFF. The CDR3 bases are TGCGCCAGCAGCAAACGGCCTAATGAAAAACGGTTTTTT.

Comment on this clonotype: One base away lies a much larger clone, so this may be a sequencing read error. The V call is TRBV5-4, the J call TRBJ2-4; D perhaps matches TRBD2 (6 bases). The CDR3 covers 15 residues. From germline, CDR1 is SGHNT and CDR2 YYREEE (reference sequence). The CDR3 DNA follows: TGTGCCGGCAGCTTGAAGGAGGGGTCCTACAATGAGCAGTACTTC. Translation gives CAGSLKEGSYNEQYF.

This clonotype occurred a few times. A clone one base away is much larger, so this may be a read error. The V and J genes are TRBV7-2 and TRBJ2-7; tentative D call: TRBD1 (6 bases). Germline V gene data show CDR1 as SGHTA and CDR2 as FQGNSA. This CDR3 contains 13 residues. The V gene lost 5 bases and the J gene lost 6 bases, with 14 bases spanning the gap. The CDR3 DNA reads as TGTGCCAGCAGCCGCCAGGGGCGTGTCGAGCAGTACTTC. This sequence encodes CASSRQGRVEQYF.

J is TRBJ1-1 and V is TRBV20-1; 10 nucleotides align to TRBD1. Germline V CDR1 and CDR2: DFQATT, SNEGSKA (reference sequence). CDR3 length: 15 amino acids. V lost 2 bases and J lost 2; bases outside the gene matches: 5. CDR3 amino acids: CSARPRQGANTEAFF. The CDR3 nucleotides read TGCAGTGCTAGACCTAGACAGGGGGCCAACACTGAAGCTTTCTTT.

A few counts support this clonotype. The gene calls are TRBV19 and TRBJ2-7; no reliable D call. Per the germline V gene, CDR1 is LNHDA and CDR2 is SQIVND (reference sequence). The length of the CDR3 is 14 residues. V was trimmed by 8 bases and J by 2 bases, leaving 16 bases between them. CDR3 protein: CASAPPGRTYEQYF. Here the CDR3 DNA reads TGTGCCAGTGCTCCCCCGGGTCGAACCTACGAGCAGTACTTC.

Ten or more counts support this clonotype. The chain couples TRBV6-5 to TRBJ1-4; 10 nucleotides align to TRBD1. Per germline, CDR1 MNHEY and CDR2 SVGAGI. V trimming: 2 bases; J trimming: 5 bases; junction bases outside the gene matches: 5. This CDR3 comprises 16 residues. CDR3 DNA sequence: TGTGCCAGCAGTTACGGGACAGGGGATTTAAATGAAAAACTGTTTTTT. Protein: CASSYGTGDLNEKLFF.

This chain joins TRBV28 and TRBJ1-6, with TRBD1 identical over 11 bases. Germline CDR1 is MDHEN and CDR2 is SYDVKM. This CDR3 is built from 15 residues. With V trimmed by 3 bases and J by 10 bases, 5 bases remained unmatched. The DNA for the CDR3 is TGTGCCAGCAGTTTCTGGACAGGGGGCGAATCACCCCTCCACTTT. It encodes CASSFWTGGESPLHF.

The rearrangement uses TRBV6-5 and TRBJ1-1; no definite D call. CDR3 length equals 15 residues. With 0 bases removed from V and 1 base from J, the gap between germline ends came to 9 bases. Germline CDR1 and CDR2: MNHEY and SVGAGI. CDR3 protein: CASSYSRQQNTEAFF. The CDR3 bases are TGTGCCAGCAGTTACTCGCGCCAGCAGAACACTGAAGCTTTCTTT.

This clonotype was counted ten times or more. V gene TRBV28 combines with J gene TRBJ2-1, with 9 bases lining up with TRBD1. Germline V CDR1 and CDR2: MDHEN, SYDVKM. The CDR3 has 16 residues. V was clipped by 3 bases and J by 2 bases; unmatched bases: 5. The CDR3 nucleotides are TGTGCCAGCAGTTTTCGGGGACAGGGCCCCTACAATGAGCAGTTCTTC. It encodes CASSFRGQGPYNEQFF.

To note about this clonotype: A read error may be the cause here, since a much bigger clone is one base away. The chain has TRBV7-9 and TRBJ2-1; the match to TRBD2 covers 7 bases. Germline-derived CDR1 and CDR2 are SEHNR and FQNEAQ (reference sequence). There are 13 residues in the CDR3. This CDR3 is CARSSWEGREQFF. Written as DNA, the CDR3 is TGTGCCCGCAGCTCGTGGGAGGGAAGGGAGCAGTTCTTC.

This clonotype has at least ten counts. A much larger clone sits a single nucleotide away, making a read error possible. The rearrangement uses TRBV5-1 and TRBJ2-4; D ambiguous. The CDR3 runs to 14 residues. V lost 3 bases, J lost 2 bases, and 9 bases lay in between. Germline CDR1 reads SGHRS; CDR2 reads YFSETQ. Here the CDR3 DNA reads TGCGCCAGCAGCTGGCTAGGGACCAAAAACATTCAGTACTTC. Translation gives CASSWLGTKNIQYF.

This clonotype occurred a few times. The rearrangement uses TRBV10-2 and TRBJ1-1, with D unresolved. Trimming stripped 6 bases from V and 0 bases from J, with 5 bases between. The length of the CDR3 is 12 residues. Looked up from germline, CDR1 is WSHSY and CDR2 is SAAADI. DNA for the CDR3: TGCGCCAGCAGCACCCTGAACACTGAAGCTTTCTTT. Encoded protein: CASSTLNTEAFF.

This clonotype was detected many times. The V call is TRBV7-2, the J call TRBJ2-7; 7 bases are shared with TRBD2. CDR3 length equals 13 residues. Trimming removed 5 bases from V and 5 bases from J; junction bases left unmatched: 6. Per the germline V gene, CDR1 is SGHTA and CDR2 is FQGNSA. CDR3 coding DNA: TGTGCCAGCAGCCCACGGGGGGTCCACGAGCAGTACTTC. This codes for CASSPRGVHEQYF.

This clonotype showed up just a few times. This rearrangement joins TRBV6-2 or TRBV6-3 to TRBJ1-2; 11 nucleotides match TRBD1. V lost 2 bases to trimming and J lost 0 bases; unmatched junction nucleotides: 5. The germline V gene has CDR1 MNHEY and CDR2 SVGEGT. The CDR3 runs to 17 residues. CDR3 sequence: CASSYPRTGGPNYGYTF. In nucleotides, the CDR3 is TGTGCCAGCAGTTACCCCCGGACAGGGGGCCCTAACTATGGCTACACCTTC.

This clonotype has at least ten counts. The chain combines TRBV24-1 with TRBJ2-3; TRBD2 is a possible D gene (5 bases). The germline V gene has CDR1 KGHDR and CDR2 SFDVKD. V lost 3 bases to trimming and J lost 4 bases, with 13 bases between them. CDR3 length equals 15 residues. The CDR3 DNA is TGTGCCACCAGTGATCAAGGCATGAGGGCAGATACGCAGTATTTT. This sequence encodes CATSDQGMRADTQYF.

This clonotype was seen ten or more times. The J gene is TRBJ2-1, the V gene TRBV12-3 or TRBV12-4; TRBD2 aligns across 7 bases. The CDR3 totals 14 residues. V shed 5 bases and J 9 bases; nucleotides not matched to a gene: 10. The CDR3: CASSPGLEWSEQFF. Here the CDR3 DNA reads TGTGCCAGCAGTCCAGGACTAGAGTGGAGTGAGCAGTTCTTC.

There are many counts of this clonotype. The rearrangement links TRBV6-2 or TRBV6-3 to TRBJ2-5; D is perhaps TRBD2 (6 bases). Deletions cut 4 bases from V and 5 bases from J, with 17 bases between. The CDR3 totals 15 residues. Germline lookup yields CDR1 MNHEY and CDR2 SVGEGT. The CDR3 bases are TGTGCCAGCAGTTCTCCGGGGGTCCGAGGGGAGACCCAGTACTTC. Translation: CASSSPGVRGETQYF.

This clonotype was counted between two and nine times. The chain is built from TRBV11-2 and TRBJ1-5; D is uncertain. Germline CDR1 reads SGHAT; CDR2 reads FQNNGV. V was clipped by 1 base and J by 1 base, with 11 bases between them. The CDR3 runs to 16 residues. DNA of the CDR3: TGTGCCAGCAGCTTAGTAGCAAAAGGCAGCAATCAGCCCCAGCATTTT. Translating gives CASSLVAKGSNQPQHF. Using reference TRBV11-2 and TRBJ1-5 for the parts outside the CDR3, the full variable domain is EAGVAQSPRYKIIEKRQSVAFWCNPISGHATLYWYQQILGQGPKLLIQFQNNGVVDDSQLPKDRFSAERLKGVDSTLKIQPAKLEDSAVYLCASSLVAKGSNQPQHFGDGTRLSIL.

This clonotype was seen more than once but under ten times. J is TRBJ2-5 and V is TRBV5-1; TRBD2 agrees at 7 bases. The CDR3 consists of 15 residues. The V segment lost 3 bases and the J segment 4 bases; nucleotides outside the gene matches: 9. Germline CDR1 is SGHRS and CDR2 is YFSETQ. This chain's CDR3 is CASSSYGTNRETQYF. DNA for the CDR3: TGCGCCAGCAGCTCCTACGGGACTAATCGAGAGACCCAGTACTTC.

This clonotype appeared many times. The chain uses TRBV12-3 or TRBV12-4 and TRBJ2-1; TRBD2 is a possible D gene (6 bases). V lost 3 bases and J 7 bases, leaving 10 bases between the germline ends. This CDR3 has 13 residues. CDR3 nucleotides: TGTGCCAGCAGTTTCAGGGAGGAAAATGAGCAGTTCTTC. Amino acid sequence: CASSFREENEQFF.

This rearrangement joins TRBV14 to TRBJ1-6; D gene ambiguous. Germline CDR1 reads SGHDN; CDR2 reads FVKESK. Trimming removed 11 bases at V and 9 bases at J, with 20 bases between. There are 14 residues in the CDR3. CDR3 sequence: CAGCQESGCSPLHF. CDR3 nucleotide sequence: TGTGCCGGCTGCCAAGAAAGCGGTTGTTCACCCCTCCACTTT.